Following are 11 T cell receptor beta chains from one sample sequenced in a study of blood T cells in healthy people across ages. Alongside a J-beta primer mix, a sample-barcoded 5' primer served in a second PCR lasting 7 to 11 cycles. A single record per CDR3 protein comes from TCRdb applying MiXCR to the 5' RACE reads. The table has 720,000 or so distinct CDR3 sequences, less than 45% seen once; the top ten hold around 32%. The sample taken for sequencing was blood. The receptors derive from a man of 80 years or more in good health.

V usage is TRBV7-2 and J usage is TRBJ1-2; TRBD1 is a possible D gene (5 bases). CDR1 is SGHTA and CDR2 is FQGNSA in the germline V gene. V lost 4 bases and J 6 bases, leaving 15 bases between the germline ends. This CDR3 has 14 residues. The CDR3 spells CASSWARQRDGYTF. CDR3 nucleotides: TGTGCCAGCAGCTGGGCGAGACAGAGGGATGGCTACACCTTC.

This clonotype was found a few times. The chain joins TRBV27 to TRBJ2-2; 8 positions match TRBD1. This CDR3 region has 15 residues. Trimming removed 7 bases from V and 3 bases from J; junction bases left unmatched: 7. The V gene's germline CDR1 is MNHEY and CDR2 SMNVEV (reference sequence). The CDR3 protein is CASTLTGEYTGELFF. In DNA, the CDR3 is TGTGCCAGCACTCTGACAGGGGAATACACCGGGGAGCTGTTTTTT.

The V and J genes are TRBV6-2 or TRBV6-3 and TRBJ2-3; TRBD2 matches at 12 bases. This CDR3 has 20 residues. From germline, CDR1 is MNHEY and CDR2 SVGEGT. Trimming cost V 5 bases and J 0 bases; bases outside gene matches: 15. DNA for the CDR3: TGTGCCAGCAGTCCCTCTCGCTCCCTAGCGGGGGGGCCCAGCACAGATACGCAGTATTTT. Protein sequence: CASSPSRSLAGGPSTDTQYF.

V is TRBV4-2 and J is TRBJ2-3, with D perhaps given as TRBD1 or TRBD2 (5 bases each). Trimming stripped 3 bases from V and 2 bases from J, with 6 bases between. The CDR3 loop spans 13 amino acids. CDR1 and CDR2 from the germline V gene are LGHNA and YNFKEQ. The CDR3: CASSQGDTDTQYF. CDR3 bases: TGTGCCAGCAGCCAGGGGGACACAGATACGCAGTATTTT.

The chain links TRBV7-6 to TRBJ2-7, with 7 positions matching TRBD2. Germline CDR1 reads SGHVS; CDR2 reads FNYEAQ. This CDR3 has 14 amino acids. Losses at the gene ends were 5 bases for V and 3 bases for J; bases not matched to a gene: 7. CDR3 in DNA: TGTGCCAGCAGCGGGGAGGGGACTGGCTACGAGCAGTACTTC. It yields the protein CASSGEGTGYEQYF.

The J gene is TRBJ2-5, the V gene TRBV7-2; D possibly uses TRBD1 or TRBD2 (5 bases each). CDR1 and CDR2 (germline): SGHTA, FQGNSA. CDR3 length equals 16 residues. Trimming removed 5 bases from V and 11 bases from J, with 27 bases in between. The CDR3 sequence: CASSPTGGTLYNEQYF. In DNA, the CDR3 is TGTGCCAGCAGCCCGACTGGTGGGACGTTATACAATGAGCAGTACTTC.

The chain employs TRBV6-6 and TRBJ2-1, with 10 bases fitting TRBD1. The germline V gene encodes CDR1 MNHNY and CDR2 SVGAGI (reference sequence). The length of the CDR3 is 16 residues. The V gene end was trimmed by 7 bases and the J gene end by 8 bases; junction bases not matched to a gene: 14. The CDR3 nucleotides read TGTGCCAGCAAATTTCCGGGACAGGGGCCGGTTCATGAGCAGTTCTTC. Encoded protein: CASKFPGQGPVHEQFF.

This chain uses TRBV6-5 with TRBJ2-6; TRBD1 is a possible D gene (5 bases). V gave up 5 bases and J gave up 0 bases, with 11 bases separating them. Germline V gene lookup returns CDR1 MNHEY and CDR2 SVGAGI. The CDR3 extends over 16 amino acids. CDR3 coding DNA: TGTGCCAGCAGTCACGACAGTCTCTCTGGGGCCAACGTCCTGACTTTC. Translating gives CASSHDSLSGANVLTF.

The rearrangement joins TRBV7-2 to TRBJ2-7; 9 bases agree with TRBD1. Germline V gene sequence: CDR1 SGHTA, CDR2 FQGNSA. The CDR3 sequence is 15 residues long. The trim removed 1 base at V and 2 bases at J, leaving 3 bases unmatched. The CDR3 loop is CASSLDWTGAYEQYF. DNA for the CDR3: TGTGCCAGCAGCTTAGACTGGACAGGGGCCTACGAGCAGTACTTC. Filled out from reference TRBV7-2 and TRBJ2-7, the complete variable domain reads GAGVSQSPSNKVTEKGKDVELRCDPISGHTALYWYRQSLGQGLEFLIYFQGNSAPDKSGLPSDRFSAERTGGSVSTLTIQRTQQEDSAVYLCASSLDWTGAYEQYFGPGTRLTVT.

The genes are TRBV18 and TRBJ2-3, with a weak D call TRBD2 (5 bases). The germline gives CDR1 KGHSH, CDR2 LQKENI. V lost 2 bases, J lost 2 bases, and 14 bases lay in between. CDR3 length: 16 residues. The CDR3 DNA sequence: TGTGCCAGCTCACCATCGGGAAGTTGGGACACAGATACGCAGTATTTT. Its protein is CASSPSGSWDTDTQYF.

CDR3 DNA: TGTGCCAGCAGCGTAGGTAGCGGCAATACGCAGTATTTT. Protein: CASSVGSGNTQYF. This rearrangement joins TRBV9 to TRBJ2-3, with D maybe TRBD2 (6 bases). CDR1 SGDLS and CDR2 YYNGEE come from the germline V gene. V lost 0 bases to trimming and J lost 7 bases, with 9 bases between them. The CDR3 is 13 residues long.